This T cell receptor beta chain was captured by sequencing in a study of blood T cell repertoires in COVID-19. Overall study: COVID-19 samples, acute and convalescent, were from the United States, Italy and Spain. The analysed material was cDNA or gDNA that came from T cells, B-cell-depleted T cells, or PBMCs.

How the authors handled the data: Estimated nucleated cell counts came from reference gene primer amplification. Generated by immunoSEQ multiplex PCR, the TCRdb table keeps only in-frame clones and is missing some. D and trimming come from the DNA, and the V and J calls and clone size come from that table. Among more than 250,000 clones listed, nearly 90% were seen once. Deletions cut 4 bases from V and 0 bases from J, with 13 bases between. This CDR3 comprises 16 residues. Germline V gene sequence: CDR1 SGHDN, CDR2 FVKESK. This chain joins TRBV14 and TRBJ1-3, with a possible D match to TRBD1 (6 bases). Input material: PBMCs or T cells enriched from blood (not recorded which). The sequence derives from a woman aged 18-29 years with acute COVID-19. The CDR3 loop reads CASSPPGTSSGNTIYF. The CDR3 coding sequence is TGTGCCAGCAGCCCCCCGGGGACAAGCTCTGGAAACACCATATATTTT.